Presented here are 5 T cell receptor beta chains from one specimen sequenced in a study of shared clonotypes between healthy human individuals. Method: immunoSEQ multiplex PCR; TCRdb's copy keeps in-frame clones and lacks some. This sample has approximately 2.4 million clones, with approximately 95% found just once. Specimen: naive CD4+ T cells sorted from blood. Subset meaning: CD45RA+ positively selected. These TCRs come from a man aged 18 to 30 in good health.

This chain joins TRBV19 and TRBJ2-1; D is unclear. The CDR3 loop spans 14 amino acids. Looked up from germline, CDR1 is LNHDA and CDR2 is SQIVND (reference sequence). V shed 3 bases and J shed 7 bases, with 13 bases lying between them. The CDR3 is CASSIRVVTNEQFF. The DNA of the CDR3 is TGTGCCAGTAGTATTCGGGTGGTCACGAATGAGCAGTTCTTC. The full variable domain, with the rest looked up from reference TRBV19 and TRBJ2-1, is DGGITQSPKYLFRKEGQNVTLSCEQNLNHDAMYWYRQDPGQGLRLIYYSQIVNDFQKGDIAEGYSVSREKKESFPLTVTSAQKNPTAFYLCASSIRVVTNEQFFGPGTRLTVL.

The gene calls are TRBV4-2 and TRBJ2-5, with TRBD2 identical over 8 bases. CDR1 and CDR2 from the germline V gene are LGHNA and YNFKEQ. V shed 0 bases, J shed 1 base, and the junction held 7 bases outside the gene matches. The CDR3 totals 17 residues. The CDR3 bases are TGTGCCAGCAGCCAAGATAAGGGCGGGGGGACCCAAGAGACCCAGTACTTC. As protein: CASSQDKGGGTQETQYF.

The chain is built from TRBV2 and TRBJ1-6, with 9 bases that match TRBD1. Germline-derived CDR1 and CDR2 are SNHLY and FYNNEI. The CDR3 loop spans 14 amino acids. V shed 7 bases and J 8 bases; nucleotides not matched to a gene: 6. CDR3 in amino acids: CASTGQGGDSPLHF. The CDR3 bases are TGTGCCAGCACGGGACAGGGTGGCGATTCACCCCTCCACTTT.

The gene calls are TRBV2 and TRBJ2-5; perhaps TRBD2 as D (5 bases). Trimming took 2 bases from V and 7 from J, leaving 17 bases between them. Germline loops: CDR1 SNHLY, CDR2 FYNNEI. The CDR3 totals 15 residues. The CDR3 bases are TGTGCCAGCAGTGAACTCGGACCTGCTGAGGGGACCCAGTACTTC. Protein sequence: CASSELGPAEGTQYF. The variable domain in full, completed from reference TRBV2 and TRBJ2-5, reads EPEVTQTPSHQVTQMGQEVILRCVPISNHLYFYWYRQILGQKVEFLVSFYNNEISEKSEIFDDQFSVERPDGSNFTLKIRSTKLEDSAMYFCASSELGPAEGTQYFGPGTRLLVL.

The chain recombines TRBV7-2 with TRBJ2-2, with TRBD2 matching 12 bases. The CDR3 has 16 residues. V dropped 3 bases and J dropped 7; count of bases not matched to a gene: 6. The germline gives CDR1 SGHTA, CDR2 FQGNSA. The CDR3 coding sequence is TGTGCCAGCAGCTTGACTAGCGGGAGCCCGCGCGGGGAGCTGTTTTTT. This sequence encodes CASSLTSGSPRGELFF.